This passage covers 9 T cell receptor beta chains from one sample sequenced in a study of CD8 T cells in ankylosing spondylitis. Study findings and constraints: Ankylosing spondylitis blood appeared to carry a characteristic TCR beta motif of several highly homologous variants.

MiXCR was run by TCRdb on the 5' RACE reads, yielding one entry per CDR3 protein. The profile shows about 400,000 distinct CDR3 sequences, more than 20% of them singletons. No cognate antigen is known for these TCRs. The sequencing input was blood, either unsorted or a sorted T cell fraction (not recorded which). The receptors stem from a male donor with ankylosing spondylitis.

The rearrangement uses TRBV29-1 and TRBJ2-1; 10 bases are shared with TRBD2. From germline, CDR1 is SQVTM and CDR2 ANQGSEA. The CDR3 loop spans 16 amino acids. The V and J ends lost 2 bases and 7 bases, in that order; junction bases with no gene match: 11. CDR3 sequence (DNA): TGCAGCGTTGAAAAGGAAGCGGGAGGGCCGGTAAATGAGCAGTTCTTC. Protein: CSVEKEAGGPVNEQFF.

The chain carries TRBV20-1 and TRBJ2-7; 14 bases are shared with TRBD2. Per the germline V gene, CDR1 is DFQATT and CDR2 is SNEGSKA (reference sequence). This CDR3 is 16 amino acids long. The V segment lost 1 base and the J segment 4 bases; nucleotides outside the gene matches: 6. Here the CDR3 DNA reads TGCAGTGCTAGAGGCCGACTAGCGGGAGGGCCATACGAGCAGTACTTC. Its translation is CSARGRLAGGPYEQYF.

V usage is TRBV9 and J usage is TRBJ2-3; 9 nucleotides match TRBD2. The V gene end was trimmed by 1 base and the J gene end by 1 base; junction bases not matched to a gene: 1. This CDR3 has 15 residues. Per germline, CDR1 SGDLS and CDR2 YYNGEE. The CDR3 protein is CASSVLAGRTDTQYF. Here the CDR3 DNA reads TGTGCCAGCAGCGTACTAGCGGGGCGCACAGATACGCAGTATTTT.

This chain links TRBV20-1 with TRBJ2-1; 11 bases line up with TRBD2. The germline CDR1 and CDR2 sequences are DFQATT and SNEGSKA (reference sequence). Unmatched junction bases numbered 9, after V lost 6 bases and J lost 8 bases. This CDR3 spans 14 amino acids. The CDR3 sequence is CSALGLAEGDEQFF. The CDR3 DNA is TGCAGTGCACTGGGACTAGCGGAGGGGGATGAGCAGTTCTTC.

V and J are TRBV9 and TRBJ1-4; D is perhaps TRBD1 (6 bases). This CDR3 is built from 17 residues. Germline-derived CDR1 and CDR2 are SGDLS and YYNGEE. V lost 0 bases, J lost 8 bases, and 20 bases lay in between. As DNA, the CDR3 is TGTGCCAGCAGCGTAGCTCCGGGGGGCGGACAAACGGAAAAACTGTTTTTT. Protein: CASSVAPGGGQTEKLFF.

The J gene is TRBJ2-1, the V gene TRBV20-1; TRBD2 aligns across 8 bases. V trimming: 4 bases; J trimming: 8 bases; junction bases outside the gene matches: 7. The CDR3 is made up of 13 amino acids. Germline CDR1 is DFQATT and CDR2 is SNEGSKA (reference sequence). The CDR3 protein is CSATRGRSDEQFF. DNA of the CDR3: TGCAGTGCTACTCGCGGGAGGTCGGATGAGCAGTTCTTC.

The chain carries TRBV18 and TRBJ2-7, with TRBD2 matching 10 bases. J lost 0 bases, V lost 6 bases, and 8 bases had no gene match. CDR3 length equals 16 residues. Per the germline V gene, CDR1 is KGHSH and CDR2 is LQKENI. CDR3 residues: CASSLGPSGSSYEQYF. In DNA, the CDR3 is TGTGCCAGCTCGCTCGGACCTAGCGGGAGCTCCTACGAGCAGTACTTC.

V gene TRBV10-3 combines with J gene TRBJ2-7; 8 bases match TRBD2. Trimming cost V 0 bases and J 2 bases; bases outside gene matches: 6. The CDR3 runs 16 residues. Germline CDR1 reads ENHRY; CDR2 reads SYGVKD. CDR3 sequence: CAISESTSASAYEQYF. The CDR3 DNA reads TGTGCCATCAGTGAGTCGACTAGCGCCTCTGCCTACGAGCAGTACTTC.

The sample holds a few counts of this clonotype. The chain carries TRBV29-1 and TRBJ2-5; 9 bases line up with TRBD1. CDR3 size: 13 residues. Looked up from germline, CDR1 is SQVTM and CDR2 is ANQGSEA. The junction had 6 bases not matched to a gene; V was cut back by 6 bases and J by 4 bases. Here the CDR3 DNA reads TGCAGCGTCGCGGGACAGGGTCGAGAGACCCAGTACTTC. Its protein is CSVAGQGRETQYF.